Sequencing of this TCR beta chain was carried out in a study of T cells in Graves' hyperthyroidism and ophthalmopathy. At the level of the study: Initial diagnosis, before any treatment, was when peripheral blood was collected.

Diagnoses were made from clinical symptoms, serum measures (thyroxine and TRAb), thyroid ultrasound and orbital computed tomography. The table lists this clonotype with many counts. Its antigen is unknown. Using RNA transcripts as the source, TCR beta CDR3 regions were amplified. When the TCR CDR3 underwent first-round RT-PCR, the HTBI primer set was used. MiXCR was run by TCRdb on the multiplex PCR reads, yielding one entry per CDR3 protein. The sample carries under 550,000 distinct CDR3 sequences, about an eighth recorded once. Notes on the study in general: Prediction of ophthalmopathy progression came a median roughly 6.6 months pre-onset.

This TCR came from a woman aged 18-30 years with Graves' hyperthyroidism. The sample consisted of blood.

CDR3 bases: TGTGCCAGCAGTTTCGGACAGTCCCGATCCTACAATGAGCAGTTCTTC. Its protein product is CASSFGQSRSYNEQFF. The chain employs TRBV27 and TRBJ2-1; D is possibly TRBD1 (6 bases). This CDR3 has 16 amino acids. Germline V gene data show CDR1 as MNHEY and CDR2 as SMNVEV (reference sequence). The V gene lost 3 bases and the J gene lost 1 base, with 13 bases spanning the gap.